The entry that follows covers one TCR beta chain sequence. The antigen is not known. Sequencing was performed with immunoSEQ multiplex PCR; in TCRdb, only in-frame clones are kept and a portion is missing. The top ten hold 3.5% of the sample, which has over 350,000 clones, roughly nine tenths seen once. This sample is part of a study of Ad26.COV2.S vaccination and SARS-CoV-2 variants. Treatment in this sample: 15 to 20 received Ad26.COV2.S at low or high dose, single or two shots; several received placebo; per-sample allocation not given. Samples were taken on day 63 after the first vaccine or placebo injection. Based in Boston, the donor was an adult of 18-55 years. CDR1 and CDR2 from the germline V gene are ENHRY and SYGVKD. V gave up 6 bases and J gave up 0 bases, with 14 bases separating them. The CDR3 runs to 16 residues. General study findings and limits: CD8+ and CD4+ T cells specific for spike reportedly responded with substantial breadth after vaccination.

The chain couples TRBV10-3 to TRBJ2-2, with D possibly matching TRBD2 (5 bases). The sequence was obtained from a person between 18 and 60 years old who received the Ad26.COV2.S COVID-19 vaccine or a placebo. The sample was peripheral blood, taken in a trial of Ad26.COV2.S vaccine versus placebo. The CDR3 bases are TGTGCCATCAGAAAACCGGGGAACTCGAACACCGGGGAGCTGTTTTTT. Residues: CAIRKPGNSNTGELFF.